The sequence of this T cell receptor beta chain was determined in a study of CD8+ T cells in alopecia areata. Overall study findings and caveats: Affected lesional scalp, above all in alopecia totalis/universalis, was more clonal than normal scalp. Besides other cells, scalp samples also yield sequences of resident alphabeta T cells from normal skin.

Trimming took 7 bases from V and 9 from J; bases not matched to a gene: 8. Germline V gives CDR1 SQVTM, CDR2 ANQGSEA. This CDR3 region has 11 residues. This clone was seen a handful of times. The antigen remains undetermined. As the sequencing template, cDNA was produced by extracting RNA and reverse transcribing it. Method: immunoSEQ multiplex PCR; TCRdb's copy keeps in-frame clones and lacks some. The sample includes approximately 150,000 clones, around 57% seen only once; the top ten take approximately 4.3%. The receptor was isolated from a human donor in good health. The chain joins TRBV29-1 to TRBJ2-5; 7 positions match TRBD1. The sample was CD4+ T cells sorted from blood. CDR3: CSAQRQGPQYF. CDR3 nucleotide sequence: TGCAGCGCCCAGAGACAGGGTCCCCAGTACTTC.